Presented here are 11 T cell receptor beta chains from one specimen sequenced in a study of T cells after yellow fever vaccination. TCRdb re-derived calls from the 5' RACE reads in MiXCR, one entry per CDR3 protein. Here the sample spans some 350,000 distinct CDR3 sequences, 8.7% being singletons. This sample comprised PBMCs, obtained on the day of the first yellow fever vaccination. These receptor sequences come from a young man who received the YFV17D yellow fever vaccine.

This clonotype was found many times. The chain employs TRBV2 and TRBJ2-3, with 7 bases that match TRBD2. CDR1 SNHLY and CDR2 FYNNEI come from the germline V gene. The CDR3 sequence is 14 residues long. After removal of 5 bases from V and 3 bases from J, the junction contained 5 bases not matched to a gene. The CDR3 here is CASSWRTRTDTQYF. CDR3 sequence (DNA): TGTGCCAGCAGTTGGCGGACTAGAACAGATACGCAGTATTTT.

At least ten counts were recorded for this clonotype. This chain connects TRBV5-1 to TRBJ2-5; D not resolved. The V gene lost 4 bases and the J gene lost 1 base, with 2 bases spanning the gap. There are 11 residues in the CDR3. Germline lookup yields CDR1 SGHRS and CDR2 YFSETQ. As DNA, the CDR3 is TGCGCCAGCAGCATCCAAGAGACCCAGTACTTC. Its translation is CASSIQETQYF.

This clonotype has just a few counts. This chain joins TRBV7-9 and TRBJ2-5; D remains ambiguous. This CDR3 has 11 amino acids. The germline CDR1 and CDR2 sequences are SEHNR and FQNEAQ (reference sequence). CDR3 amino acids: CGAALSETQYF. DNA for the CDR3: TGTGGGGCAGCCCTATCGGAGACCCAGTACTTC.

Ten or more counts support this clonotype. The chain employs TRBV7-2 and TRBJ1-5; the D gene is possibly TRBD1 (6 bases). Germline V gives CDR1 SGHTA, CDR2 FQGNSA. This CDR3 has 16 amino acids. Between the trimmed V and J ends, which lost 1 base and 5 bases, there was a span of 15 bases. CDR3 sequence: CASSLESQGHYQPQHF. In nucleotides, the CDR3 is TGTGCCAGCAGCTTAGAATCACAGGGTCATTATCAGCCCCAGCATTTT.

This clonotype was counted at least ten times. The genes are TRBV11-2 and TRBJ2-2, with 7 positions matching TRBD1. Germline V gene data show CDR1 as SGHAT and CDR2 as FQNNGV. Germline trimming cut 3 bases from V and 8 bases from J; bases unmatched to any gene: 6. The CDR3 runs to 14 residues. As DNA, the CDR3 is TGTGCCAGCAGCTTTCTTCGACAGGGAGGGGAGCTGTTTTTT. Encoded protein: CASSFLRQGGELFF.

There are many counts of this clonotype. This chain joins TRBV25-1 and TRBJ2-4, with D perhaps matching TRBD1 or TRBD2 (5 bases each). Deletions cut 6 bases from V and 4 bases from J, with 16 bases between. This CDR3 is 15 amino acids long. Germline loops: CDR1 MGHDK, CDR2 SYGVNS. This CDR3 is CASSETGTPKNIQYF. CDR3 nucleotides: TGTGCCAGCAGCGAAACCGGGACCCCGAAAAACATTCAGTACTTC.

The J gene is TRBJ1-6, the V gene TRBV15; 9 bases are shared with TRBD1. The CDR3 runs to 15 residues. With V trimmed by 3 bases and J by 8 bases, 5 bases remained unmatched. Germline CDR1 and CDR2: LNHNV and YYDKDF (reference sequence). The CDR3: CATSSAGQGYSPLHF. The DNA of the CDR3 is TGTGCCACCAGCAGCGCGGGACAGGGTTATTCACCCCTCCACTTT.

The CDR3 region is CASSVIGRTDTQYF. In nucleotides, the CDR3 is TGTGCCAGCAGTGTAATCGGGCGCACAGATACGCAGTATTTT. The rearrangement uses TRBV27 and TRBJ2-3; no clear D. V dropped 5 bases and J dropped 1 base, with 10 bases sitting between them. Germline values: CDR1 MNHEY, CDR2 SMNVEV (reference sequence). The length of the CDR3 is 14 residues.

This clonotype was seen a handful of times. The V and J genes are TRBV12-3 or TRBV12-4 and TRBJ2-1; possible D gene TRBD2, 7 bases. V was trimmed by 5 bases and J by 0 bases, leaving 14 bases between them. The CDR3 is made up of 16 amino acids. In DNA, the CDR3 is TGTGCCAGCAGTCCCTCGGGGGGCCCCTCCTACAATGAGCAGTTCTTC. Amino acid sequence: CASSPSGGPSYNEQFF.

V is TRBV5-4 and J is TRBJ2-5; 10 bases line up with TRBD2. This CDR3 has 17 residues. Germline V gene sequence: CDR1 SGHNT, CDR2 YYREEE (reference sequence). Trimming cost V 5 bases and J 0 bases; bases outside gene matches: 10. The CDR3 region has the DNA TGTGCCAGCAGTCCGGGGAAGCTAGCGGGGGACCAAGAGACCCAGTACTTC. This gives the protein CASSPGKLAGDQETQYF.

This rearrangement joins TRBV6-6 to TRBJ1-2, with D unresolved. The CDR3 has 13 residues. CDR1 MNHNY and CDR2 SVGAGI come from the germline V gene (reference sequence). The V end was cut by 8 bases, the J end by 4 bases, with 14 bases between. CDR3 region: CASGIDGLYGYTF. DNA of the CDR3: TGTGCCAGCGGGATCGACGGACTCTATGGCTACACCTTC.